This T cell receptor beta chain was sequenced during a study of CD8 T cells in ankylosing spondylitis. V dropped 6 bases and J dropped 1; count of bases not matched to a gene: 5. The CDR3 consists of 13 residues. The germline CDR1 and CDR2 sequences are SQVTM and ANQGSEA. A few counts support this clonotype. The antigen remains unidentified. With molecular barcodes, quantitative 5'-RACE was used to make the TCR beta libraries. MiXCR, run by TCRdb on the 5' RACE reads, gives a single entry per CDR3 protein. The sample gives fewer than 450,000 distinct CDR3 sequences, roughly 15% of which show up once; 1% is in the top ten. Study-wide results and caveats: The authors reported significant enrichment of disease-linked clones in matched ankylosing spondylitis synovial fluid. Blood of patients with ankylosing spondylitis appeared to be characterized by a TCR beta motif of eight or nine highly homologous variants.

The chain is built from TRBV29-1 and TRBJ1-1, with 7 nucleotides matching TRBD1. The sequence derives from a male donor with ankylosing spondylitis. Material for sequencing was blood, either unsorted or a sorted T cell fraction (not recorded which). DNA for the CDR3: TGCAGCGTCCACCGGGACAGGAACACTGAAGCTTTCTTT. This encodes CSVHRDRNTEAFF.